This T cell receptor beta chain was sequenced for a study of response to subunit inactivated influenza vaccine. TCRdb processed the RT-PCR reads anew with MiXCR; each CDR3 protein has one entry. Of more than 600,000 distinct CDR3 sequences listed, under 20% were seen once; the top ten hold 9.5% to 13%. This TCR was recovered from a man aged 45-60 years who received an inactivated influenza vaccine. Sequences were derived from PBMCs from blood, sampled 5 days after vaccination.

This CDR3 reads CASSILGEQYF. DNA of the CDR3: TGTGCCAGCAGCATTTTGGGAGAGCAGTACTTC. The chain joins TRBV3-1 to TRBJ2-7; D unresolved. The CDR3 has 11 residues. Germline CDR1 and CDR2: LGHDT and YNNKEL (reference sequence). Trimming stripped 5 bases from V and 7 bases from J, with 9 bases between.